This TCR beta chain was sequenced in a study of tumor-infiltrating lymphocytes in primary liver carcinoma (dated by TCRdb to 2016 to 2017). For context, the study as a whole: Of the five patients, three men and two women aged 30 to 69 years, four had hepatocellular carcinoma and one had combined HCC and intrahepatic cholangiocarcinoma. Across five regions of each liver tumor, along with adjacent normal tissue and blood, the study brought together TCRbeta repertoire sequencing, expression microarrays and whole-exome sequencing. Technical replicate repertoires showed high reproducibility, with mean shared-clone rates approximately 0.9 and correlation coefficients above 0.95. Samples yielded roughly 3.65 to 7.5 million productive TCRbeta reads; read depth did not differ significantly between tissue types. The tumors of the five patients were staged as T1-T3 N0M0, with maximum diameters ranging from roughly 4 to 11 cm. A total of approximately 35 specimens from 5 patients underwent TCRbeta repertoire sequencing, comprising around 25 tumor regions, 5 adjacent noncancerous liver tissues and 5 peripheral blood samples. To link TCRbeta repertoire diversity to the local molecular phenotype, the 20 to 30 tumor region samples were profiled with Agilent mRNA microarrays.

Points the paper makes about the study in general: Because only the TCR beta chain was sequenced and unpaired alpha chains were not captured, true repertoire diversity is likely underestimated. Repertoire overlap was found to be higher between tumor regions (mean about 35%) than between tumor-adjacent (around 17%) or tumor-blood (approximately 15%) pairs, consistent with antigen-driven expansion. The study included only a few patients, and the authors note findings should be validated in a larger study. Only about 7.5-24% of top clones were found in all five regions of a tumor, suggesting spatial heterogeneity of tumor-infiltrating T cells. The top 250 clones accounted for a significantly greater share of the repertoire in tumors than in blood (p = 0.039). Because the samples were bulk and unsorted, CD4+ and CD8+ T cell repertoires could not be compared.

Total RNA and DNA were co-extracted from about 19-30 mg of bulk tissue with the AllPrep DNA/RNA mini kit, without cell sorting. Between November 2015 and 2016, about 5 patients in China with histopathologically diagnosed primary liver carcinoma had surgical resection. At the time of sampling, the patients had chronic HBV infection and had not received any treatment. Five spatially separated regions were sampled from each tumor: the superior, inferior, left-lateral and right-lateral poles, plus the tumor centre. More than 90% viable tumor cells were found by histology in every tumor sample. Fresh tumor and adjacent tissue pieces were bisected; one half was stored in RNAlater at -80°C, the other sent for histology. This clonotype was observed at least ten times. Its antigen is not yet known. Per-base quality was not reported, and no clone a single base away is much larger than it. Starting from approximately 0.5 ug total RNA, TCRbeta-specific cDNA was produced by reverse transcription with a constant-region primer and ProtoScript II reverse transcriptase. The TCRbeta libraries were prepared through three rounds of nested multiplex PCR following a slightly modified ARM-PCR procedure. Multiplex TRBV1-TRBV30 forward primers and a Cbeta reverse primer were used in the first two PCR rounds, each of which was run for about 10 cycles. A final 25-cycle PCR with Deep VentR polymerase added sample barcodes and Illumina adapters. Amplicons of 200-500 bp were gel-purified with a QIAquick gel extraction kit before sequencing. The TCRbeta amplicons were sequenced with 250-bp paired-end reads on an Illumina HiSeq 2500. On the authors' methods: To recover full CDR3 sequences, reads were quality-trimmed using Trimmomatic v0.33 and paired reads were then merged using FLASH v1.2.11. V, D and J germline segments were assigned to the rearranged TCRbeta sequences using MiGEC v1.2.1b. Clonotype statistics, along with Shannon-Wiener diversity indices, were calculated using VDJtools v1.0.0. Except for diversity analysis, only the 250 most abundant clonotypes of each sample were used in subsequent analyses to reduce sampling bias. Using fastp trimming at Q25 and MiXCR clonotype assembly, TCRdb reanalyzed the public sequencing data and kept in-frame beta chains. Merged by CDR3 protein, the rows form single entries marked with the most common genes and DNA. None of the V and J calls come from the authors' own analysis; TCRdb made them. Within this sample are about 66,000 distinct CDR3 sequences, with about 71% of them counted one time only. Clones ranked in the top ten supply around 44% of the sample.

Relative to germline, V is missing 4 bases and J is missing 6 bases, with 4 bases of the junction outside any gene match. The CDR3 holds 13 amino acids from the cysteine to the phenylalanine. Left in the record is the CDR3 DNA by itself, 39 bases read in frame from the first base. The CDR1 and CDR2 encoded by the germline V gene are MNHNS and SASEGT. The receptor was isolated from a man between 40 and 49 years old with primary liver carcinoma and hepatitis B virus infection. Source material: liver tumor tissue from sampling region 4. The cell subset or site label corresponds to: tumor region T4, right-lateral pole. The sequence joins TRBV6-1 to TRBJ2-7; 9 bases in between match TRBD1. The bases are TGTGCCAGCAGTGTGACAGGGGGGCGCGAGCAGTACTTC. It is translated as CASSVTGGREQYF.